This TCR beta chain was profiled in a study of control samples from healthy donors and cancer patients. Generated by immunoSEQ multiplex PCR, the TCRdb table keeps only in-frame clones and is missing some. The sample has 90,000 or so clones, 70% to 90% seen once. This clonotype was obtained from a woman aged 45-65 years with colorectal cancer. The sample consisted of PBMCs.

CDR3 loop: CASSQDREPDTQYF. CDR3 DNA sequence: TGTGCCAGCAGCCAAGACAGGGAGCCAGATACGCAGTATTTT. V usage is TRBV3-1 (or the pseudogene TRBV3-2) and J usage is TRBJ2-3; D is perhaps TRBD1 or TRBD2 (5 bases each). V gave up 0 bases and J gave up 4 bases, with 8 bases separating them. The V gene's germline CDR1 is LGHDT and CDR2 YNNKEL (reference sequence). The CDR3 runs 14 residues.